Shown below are 10 T cell receptor beta chains from a single sample sequenced in a study of identical twins. From the 5' RACE reads, TCRdb called clonotypes with MiXCR, one entry per CDR3 protein. Among some 250,000 distinct CDR3 sequences listed, 6% to 7% were seen once. Another study also made use of these data, one on T cells expressing NK-cell markers.

Sequenced material: CD8+ T cells sorted from blood. The receptors here all came from a young woman in good health.

A few counts support this clonotype. The V gene is TRBV13, the J gene TRBJ1-1; D not certain. Germline CDR1 and CDR2: PRHDT and FYEKMQ (reference sequence). This CDR3 region has 15 residues. V lost 1 base and J lost 0, with 9 bases in between. This CDR3 is CASSLEPKLNTEAFF. The CDR3 bases are TGTGCCAGCAGCTTAGAACCGAAGTTGAACACTGAAGCTTTCTTT.

This clonotype was observed a few times. The chain has TRBV7-6 and TRBJ2-1; TRBD2 matches 8 bases. The CDR3 totals 14 residues. Per the germline V gene, CDR1 is SGHVS and CDR2 is FNYEAQ. Unmatched junction bases numbered 8, after V lost 4 bases and J lost 9 bases. Here the CDR3 reads CASSSGTSGLEQFF. The CDR3 DNA follows: TGTGCCAGCAGCTCCGGGACTAGTGGCCTTGAGCAGTTCTTC.

The genes are TRBV9 and TRBJ2-3; D remains unclear. The CDR3 loop spans 15 amino acids. The germline CDR1 and CDR2 sequences are SGDLS and YYNGEE. The V end was cut by 0 bases, the J end by 0 bases, with 8 bases between. The CDR3: CASSVVPASTDTQYF. CDR3 DNA sequence: TGTGCCAGCAGCGTAGTTCCAGCTAGCACAGATACGCAGTATTTT.

This clonotype appeared many times. The J gene is TRBJ1-5, the V gene TRBV2; D is ambiguous. Trimming cost V 6 bases and J 0 bases, with 9 bases left between them. CDR3 length equals 14 residues. The germline CDR1 and CDR2 sequences are SNHLY and FYNNEI. CDR3 in DNA: TGTGCCAGCAGCGCAGCTTATAGCAATCAGCCCCAGCATTTT. Protein sequence: CASSAAYSNQPQHF.

This clonotype came up many times. This chain connects TRBV9 to TRBJ2-1, with 8 bases matching TRBD1. Per germline, CDR1 SGDLS and CDR2 YYNGEE. CDR3 length: 17 amino acids. The V and J ends lost 2 bases and 1 base, in that order; junction bases with no gene match: 8. The CDR3 nucleotides are TGTGCCAGCAGCGTTCAGGGGGCGAATCCATCCTACAATGAGCAGTTCTTC. Protein product: CASSVQGANPSYNEQFF.

This clonotype has at least ten counts. This chain links TRBV2 with TRBJ2-7; 7 bases fit TRBD1. Germline-derived CDR1 and CDR2 are SNHLY and FYNNEI. With V trimmed by 4 bases and J by 3 bases, 6 bases remained unmatched. The CDR3 consists of 14 residues. Here the CDR3 reads CASSGGQLLYEQYF. The CDR3 nucleotides are TGTGCCAGCAGTGGGGGACAGCTCCTCTACGAGCAGTACTTC.

The chain carries TRBV7-9 and TRBJ2-2; no definite D call. The germline CDR1 and CDR2 sequences are SEHNR and FQNEAQ (reference sequence). The length of the CDR3 is 12 residues. Trimming took off 7 bases at V and 7 bases at J, with 10 bases between the two ends. The CDR3 DNA is TGTGCCAGCATTGGCAGCGTCGGGGAGCTGTTTTTT. Its translation is CASIGSVGELFF.

The chain carries TRBV4-3 and TRBJ2-5; perhaps TRBD2 as D (5 bases). Germline CDR1 and CDR2: LGHNA and YSLEER. The V end lost 4 bases, the J end lost 4 bases, and 13 bases lay between the germline ends. This CDR3 spans 14 amino acids. CDR3 bases: TGCGCCAGCAGCCGAGCCGTCAGCGGAGAGACCCAGTACTTC. It codes for CASSRAVSGETQYF.

The chain carries TRBV7-8 and TRBJ2-7, with D tentatively TRBD2 (7 bases). V was shortened by 1 base and J by 0 bases, with 22 bases between the two germline ends. The CDR3 is made up of 19 amino acids. CDR1 and CDR2 from the germline V gene are SGHVS and FQNEAQ. The CDR3 region has the DNA TGTGCCAGCAGCTTAGGGGGTGGGGGGGGCGGGGAGAGCTCCTACGAGCAGTACTTC. Amino acids: CASSLGGGGGGESSYEQYF.

This clonotype was seen at least ten times. In DNA form, the CDR3 reads TGTGCCAGCAGCCAAGTGGGGTCAGCCTGGGAGACCCAGTACTTC. Its translation is CASSQVGSAWETQYF. This chain joins TRBV3-1 and TRBJ2-5; no clear D gene. There are 15 residues in the CDR3. The V end was cut by 1 base, the J end by 5 bases, with 14 bases between. In germline, CDR1 is LGHDT, CDR2 YNNKEL (reference sequence).